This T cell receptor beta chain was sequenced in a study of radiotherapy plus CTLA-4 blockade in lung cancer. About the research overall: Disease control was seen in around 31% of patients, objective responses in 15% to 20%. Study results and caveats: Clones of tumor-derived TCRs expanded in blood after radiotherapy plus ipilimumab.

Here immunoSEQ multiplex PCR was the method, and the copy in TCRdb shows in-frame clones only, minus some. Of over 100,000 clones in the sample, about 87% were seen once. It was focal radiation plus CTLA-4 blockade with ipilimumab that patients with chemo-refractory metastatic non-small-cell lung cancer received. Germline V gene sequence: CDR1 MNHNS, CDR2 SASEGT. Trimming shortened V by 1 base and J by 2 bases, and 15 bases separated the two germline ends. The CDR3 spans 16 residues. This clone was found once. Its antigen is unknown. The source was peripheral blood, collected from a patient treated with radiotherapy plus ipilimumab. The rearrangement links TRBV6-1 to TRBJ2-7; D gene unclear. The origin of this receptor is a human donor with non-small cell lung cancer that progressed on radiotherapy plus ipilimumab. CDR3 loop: CASSEDDARPPYEQYF. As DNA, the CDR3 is TGTGCCAGCAGTGAAGATGACGCTCGCCCTCCCTACGAGCAGTACTTC.